The present entry profiles one TCR beta chain with its context. The sample originates from a study of tumor-infiltrating lymphocytes in oesophageal squamous cell carcinoma. One entry per CDR3 protein results from TCRdb running MiXCR on the PCR reads. The data hold about 17,000 distinct CDR3 sequences, with 45% to 50% observed a single time. Germline V lookup: CDR1 KGHSH, CDR2 LQKENI. This CDR3 region has 14 residues. The chain uses TRBV18 and TRBJ2-5; D perhaps matches TRBD1 (5 bases). The J call could be wrong; TRBJ2-7 is a better fit for the DNA end. The clonotype originates from a male donor with esophageal squamous cell carcinoma. Sequencing used esophageal tumor tissue. The CDR3 here is CASSPRQGTYEQYF. The CDR3 coding sequence is TGTGCCAGCTCACCCAGGCAGGGCACCTACGAGCAGTACTTC.